Presented here are 14 T cell receptor beta chains from one specimen sequenced in a study of neurological immune-mediated disorders. MiXCR was run by TCRdb on the 5' RACE reads, yielding one entry per CDR3 protein. The data show some 50,000 distinct CDR3 sequences, roughly 25% seen once. Sequenced sample: PBMCs. These receptors were collected from a woman aged 70 to 79 in good health.

The rearrangement links TRBV20-1 to TRBJ2-1; 10 bases agree with TRBD2. CDR3 size: 14 residues. Per the germline V gene, CDR1 is DFQATT and CDR2 is SNEGSKA (reference sequence). After removal of 0 bases from V and 9 bases from J, the junction contained 5 bases not matched to a gene. The CDR3 nucleotides read TGCAGTGCTAGAGAAGCTAGCGGGGGAGGTGAGCAGTTCTTC. Translating it yields CSAREASGGGEQFF.

This clonotype came up many times. One base away lies a much larger clone, so this may be a sequencing read error. J is TRBJ2-7 and V is TRBV5-1; 7 positions agree with TRBD1. This CDR3 has 14 amino acids. CDR1 and CDR2 from the germline V gene are SGHRS and YFSETQ. The junction had 7 bases not matched to a gene; V was cut back by 1 base and J by 6 bases. The DNA of the CDR3 is TGCGCCAGCAGCTTGCAGGGGGTTGGGGCCGAGCAGTACTTC. It specifies CASSLQGVGAEQYF.

This clonotype has ten or more counts. The J gene is TRBJ2-3, the V gene TRBV5-1, with D possibly being TRBD1 (5 bases). This CDR3 contains 14 residues. Germline V CDR1 and CDR2: SGHRS, YFSETQ. Trimming cost V 7 bases and J 4 bases, with 16 bases left between them. The CDR3 is CASLPQGAPDTQYF. DNA for the CDR3: TGCGCCAGCCTCCCCCAGGGCGCCCCAGATACGCAGTATTTT.

Ten or more counts support this clonotype. The chain uses TRBV7-2 and TRBJ2-1; perhaps TRBD2 as D (6 bases). V shed 1 base and J shed 2 bases, with 12 bases lying between them. Germline loops: CDR1 SGHTA, CDR2 FQGNSA. This CDR3 is built from 16 residues. The CDR3 region is CASSLVAGIAYNEQFF. In nucleotides, the CDR3 is TGTGCCAGCAGCTTAGTTGCGGGAATCGCCTACAATGAGCAGTTCTTC.

This clonotype was observed a handful of times. The rearrangement joins TRBV10-1 to TRBJ2-5; D is ambiguous. V was pared by 3 bases and J by 2 bases, with 4 bases between. The CDR3 totals 12 residues. Germline CDR1 is WNHNN and CDR2 is SYGVQD (reference sequence). As DNA, the CDR3 is TGCGCCAGCAGTGACGGGCAAGAGACCCAGTACTTC. Its protein product is CASSDGQETQYF.

CDR3 DNA: TGTGCCAGCAGATCCCCGTCCCGGGAGCCATACAATGAGCAGTTCTTC. This encodes CASRSPSREPYNEQFF. J is TRBJ2-1 and V is TRBV6-5, with D maybe TRBD2 (6 bases). Germline assignment: CDR1 MNHEY and CDR2 SVGAGI. The CDR3 contains 16 residues. Trimming stripped 6 bases from V and 4 bases from J, with 19 bases between.

This clonotype has at least ten counts. This chain uses TRBV5-1 with TRBJ2-5, with TRBD2 matching over 9 bases. The CDR3 is 16 amino acids. CDR1 and CDR2 (germline): SGHRS, YFSETQ. V shed 1 base and J 1 base; nucleotides not matched to a gene: 5. The CDR3: CASSLMPSGAQETQYF. As DNA, the CDR3 is TGCGCCAGCAGCTTGATGCCTAGCGGGGCCCAAGAGACCCAGTACTTC.

The rearrangement uses TRBV20-1 and TRBJ2-3, with D uncertain. From germline, CDR1 is DFQATT and CDR2 SNEGSKA (reference sequence). The length of the CDR3 is 13 residues. Between the trimmed V and J ends, which lost 2 bases and 0 bases, there was a span of 6 bases. The CDR3 protein is CSARQSSTDTQYF. The DNA for the CDR3 is TGCAGTGCTAGACAGTCAAGCACAGATACGCAGTATTTT.

This clonotype has at least ten counts. V usage is TRBV7-6 and J usage is TRBJ2-7, with TRBD2 identical over 7 bases. CDR3 length: 17 amino acids. The V gene's germline CDR1 is SGHVS and CDR2 FNYEAQ. V gave up 2 bases and J gave up 2 bases; unmatched junction bases: 12. DNA of the CDR3: TGTGCCAGCAGCTTATTCCCAGCGGGAAGGACCCCCTACGAGCAGTACTTC. It is translated as CASSLFPAGRTPYEQYF.

This clonotype was counted ten times or more. This chain links TRBV29-1 with TRBJ2-1; 7 nucleotides match TRBD2. The V segment lost 5 bases and the J segment 4 bases; nucleotides outside the gene matches: 8. CDR1 SQVTM and CDR2 ANQGSEA come from the germline V gene. CDR3 length equals 14 residues. CDR3 DNA: TGCAGCGTTCCTCCCGGGGAGGGATACAATGAGCAGTTCTTC. Its protein product is CSVPPGEGYNEQFF.

The rearrangement links TRBV6-5 to TRBJ2-7; 7 nucleotides line up with TRBD2. Looked up from germline, CDR1 is MNHEY and CDR2 is SVGAGI. Trimming cost V 6 bases and J 4 bases; bases outside gene matches: 12. The CDR3 loop spans 15 amino acids. Written as DNA, the CDR3 is TGTGCCAGCAGCTACACGGCTAGCGGATCATACGAGCAGTACTTC. Residues: CASSYTASGSYEQYF.

This clonotype came up many times. V is TRBV5-1 and J is TRBJ2-3; D could derive from TRBD1 or TRBD2 (6 bases each). The V gene lost 4 bases and the J gene lost 2 bases, with 14 bases spanning the gap. This CDR3 has 15 amino acids. Germline V CDR1 and CDR2: SGHRS, YFSETQ. In DNA, the CDR3 is TGCGCCAGCAGCCCCTCGGGGGCGAACACAGATACGCAGTATTTT. Residues: CASSPSGANTDTQYF.

This clonotype appeared many times. The chain links TRBV20-1 to TRBJ2-1; D possibly matches TRBD1 or TRBD2 (7 bases each). Germline CDR1 and CDR2: DFQATT and SNEGSKA (reference sequence). Trimming took 0 bases from V and 3 from J, leaving 15 bases between them. This CDR3 spans 16 amino acids. CDR3 nucleotides: TGCAGTGCTAGAGATCCAGGGGGGAGGGGCTACAATGAGCAGTTCTTC. It is translated as CSARDPGGRGYNEQFF.

This clonotype appeared many times. The gene calls are TRBV28 and TRBJ1-4; D is possibly TRBD1 (5 bases). CDR1 is MDHEN and CDR2 is SYDVKM in the germline V gene. V lost 7 bases to trimming and J lost 3 bases, with 12 bases between them. This CDR3 spans 14 amino acids. The CDR3 here is CASIQAGANEKLFF. The CDR3 DNA sequence: TGTGCCAGCATCCAAGCGGGGGCTAATGAAAAACTGTTTTTT. Variable domain in full (rest from reference TRBV28 and TRBJ1-4): DVKVTQSSRYLVKRTGEKVFLECVQDMDHENMFWYRQDPGLGLRLIYFSYDVKMKEKGDIPEGYSVSREKKERFSLILESASTNQTSMYLCASIQAGANEKLFFGSGTQLSVL.